This entry lists 2 T cell receptor beta chains sequenced from one sample in a study of breast tumors, draining lymph nodes, adjacent tissues (TCRdb year 2016). Library generation was performed with multiplex PCR. The sequencer listed for this sample is Illumina HiSeq 2000. TCRdb redid the processing of the public reads, applying fastp at Q25 and MiXCR, and retained in-frame beta chains. Each entry is one CDR3 protein sequence, shown with its most common DNA and genes. This sample gives about 230,000 distinct CDR3 sequences in total; roughly 32% of them show up just once. 1.4% of the sample rests with the top ten. The lymph node samples were taken from the axillary draining lymph nodes of breast cancer patients. The sequenced sample was axillary lymph node tissue. These receptors all stem from a female donor with breast cancer. Some clones in this sample may be carry-over from other donors' samples.

This clonotype was counted many times. This chain links TRBV9 with TRBJ2-2; the match to TRBD1 covers 10 bases. Losses at the gene ends were 1 base for V and 5 bases for J; bases not matched to a gene: 5. The CDR3 totals 16 residues. Germline V gene lookup returns CDR1 SGDLS and CDR2 YYNGEE. CDR3 in DNA: TGTGCCAGCAGCGTACCCTCGGGACAGGGGACCGGGGAGCTGTTTTTT. Its protein product is CASSVPSGQGTGELFF.

This clonotype was picked up many times. The gene calls are TRBV12-3 or TRBV12-4 and TRBJ1-1; 9 bases line up with TRBD1. The CDR3 sequence is 13 residues long. Trimming took 5 bases from V and 11 from J; bases not matched to a gene: 9. DNA for the CDR3: TGTGCCAGCAGTCCCACTCGACAGGGGGAGGCTTTCTTT. Translating gives CASSPTRQGEAFF.